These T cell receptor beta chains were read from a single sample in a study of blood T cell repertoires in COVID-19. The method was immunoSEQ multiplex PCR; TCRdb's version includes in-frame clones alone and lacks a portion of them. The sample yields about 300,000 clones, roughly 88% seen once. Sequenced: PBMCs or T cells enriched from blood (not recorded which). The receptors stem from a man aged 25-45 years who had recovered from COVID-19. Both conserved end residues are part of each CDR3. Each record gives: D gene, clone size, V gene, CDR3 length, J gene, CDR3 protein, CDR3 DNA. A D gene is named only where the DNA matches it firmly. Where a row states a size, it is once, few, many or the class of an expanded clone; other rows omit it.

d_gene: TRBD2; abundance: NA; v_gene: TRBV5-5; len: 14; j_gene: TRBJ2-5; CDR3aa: CASNKDSGVETQYF; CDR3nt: TGTGCCAGCAACAAGGATAGCGGGGTGGAGACCCAGTACTTC
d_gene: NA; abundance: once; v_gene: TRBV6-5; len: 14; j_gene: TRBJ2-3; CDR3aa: CASLRGGEGATQYF; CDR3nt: TGTGCCAGCTTAAGGGGGGGCGAAGGAGCTACGCAGTATTTT
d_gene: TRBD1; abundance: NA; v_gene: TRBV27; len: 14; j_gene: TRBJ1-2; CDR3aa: CASSLRDREYGYTF; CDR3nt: TGTGCCAGCAGTCTCCGGGACAGGGAGTATGGCTACACCTTC
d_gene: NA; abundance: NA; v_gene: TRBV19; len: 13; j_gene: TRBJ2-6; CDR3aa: CASIGGAGPVLTF; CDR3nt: TGTGCCAGTATAGGGGGGGCAGGGCCCGTCCTGACTTTC
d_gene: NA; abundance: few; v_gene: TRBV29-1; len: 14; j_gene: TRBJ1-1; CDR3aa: CSVAGTSENTEAFF; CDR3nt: TGCAGCGTCGCCGGGACATCTGAGAACACTGAAGCTTTCTTT
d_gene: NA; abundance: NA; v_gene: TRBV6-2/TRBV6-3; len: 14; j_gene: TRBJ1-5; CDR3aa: CASSYGQPHQPQHF; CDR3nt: TGTGCCAGCAGTTACGGACAGCCACATCAGCCCCAGCATTTT
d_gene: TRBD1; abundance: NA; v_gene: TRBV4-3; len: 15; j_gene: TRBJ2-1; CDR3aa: CASSQETGGYNEQFF; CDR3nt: TGCGCCAGCAGCCAAGAGACAGGGGGCTACAATGAGCAGTTCTTC
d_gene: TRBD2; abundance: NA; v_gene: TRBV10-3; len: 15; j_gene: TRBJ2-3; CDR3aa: CAISLAGGLTDTQYF; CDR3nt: TGTGCCATCAGTCTAGCGGGGGGGCTTACAGATACGCAGTATTTT
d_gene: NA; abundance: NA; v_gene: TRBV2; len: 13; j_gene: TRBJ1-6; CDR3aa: CASKQGLSSPLHF; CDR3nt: TGTGCCAGCAAGCAGGGCTTGAGTTCACCCCTCCACTTT
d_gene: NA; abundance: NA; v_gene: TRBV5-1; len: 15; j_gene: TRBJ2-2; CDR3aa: CASSLEQGNDGELFF; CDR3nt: TGCGCCAGCAGCTTGGAACAGGGTAACGACGGGGAGCTGTTTTTT
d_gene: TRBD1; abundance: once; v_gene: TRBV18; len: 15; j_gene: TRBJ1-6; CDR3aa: CASSLTGAEDSPLHF; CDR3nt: TGTGCCAGCTCACTAACAGGGGCTGAGGATTCACCCCTCCACTTT
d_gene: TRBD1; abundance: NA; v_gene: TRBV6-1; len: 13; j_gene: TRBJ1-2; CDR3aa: CASSETGEYGYTF; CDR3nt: TGTGCCAGCAGTGAAACAGGGGAGTACGGCTACACCTTC
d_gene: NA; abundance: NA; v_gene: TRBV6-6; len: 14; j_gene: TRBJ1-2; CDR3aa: CASTRPEDTGGYTF; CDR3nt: TGTGCCAGCACCCGACCAGAAGACACCGGCGGCTACACCTTC
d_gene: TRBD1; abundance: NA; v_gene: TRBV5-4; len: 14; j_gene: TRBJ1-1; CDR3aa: CASSLGQGSTEAFF; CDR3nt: TGTGCCAGCAGCTTGGGACAGGGGAGCACTGAAGCTTTCTTT
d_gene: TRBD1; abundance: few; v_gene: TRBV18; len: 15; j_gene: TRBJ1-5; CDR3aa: CASSPGTGGSQPQHF; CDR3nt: TGTGCCAGCTCACCTGGGACAGGGGGCAGTCAGCCCCAGCATTTT
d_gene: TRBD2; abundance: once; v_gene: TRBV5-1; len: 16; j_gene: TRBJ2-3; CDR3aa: CASSLGTSGNTDTQYF; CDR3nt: TGCGCCAGCAGCTTGGGTACTAGCGGGAACACAGATACGCAGTATTTT
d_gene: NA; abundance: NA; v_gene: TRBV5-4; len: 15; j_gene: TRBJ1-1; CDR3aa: CASSLDPGAETEAFF; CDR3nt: TGTGCCAGCAGCTTGGACCCAGGGGCAGAAACTGAAGCTTTCTTT
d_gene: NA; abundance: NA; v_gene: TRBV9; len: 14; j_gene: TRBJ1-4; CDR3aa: CASSTRAQREKLFF; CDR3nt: TGTGCCAGCAGCACCCGGGCCCAGCGGGAAAAACTGTTTTTT
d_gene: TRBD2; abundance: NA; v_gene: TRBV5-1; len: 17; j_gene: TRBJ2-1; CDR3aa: CASSLRAGGTVRNEQFF; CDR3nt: TGCGCCAGCAGCTTGAGGGCGGGGGGGACTGTTAGGAATGAGCAGTTCTTC
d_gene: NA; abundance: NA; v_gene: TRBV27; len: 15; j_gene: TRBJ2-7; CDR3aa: CASSSPRTSSYEQYF; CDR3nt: TGTGCCAGCAGTTCCCCTAGGACAAGCTCCTACGAGCAGTACTTC
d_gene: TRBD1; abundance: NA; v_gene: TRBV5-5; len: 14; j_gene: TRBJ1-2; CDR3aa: CASSLGQGAGGYTF; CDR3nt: TGTGCCAGCAGCCTAGGACAGGGGGCAGGTGGCTACACCTTC
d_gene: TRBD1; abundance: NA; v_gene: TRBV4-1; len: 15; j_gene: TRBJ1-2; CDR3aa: CASSPARQGGYGYTF; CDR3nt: TGCGCCAGCAGCCCCGCCCGACAGGGCGGCTATGGCTACACCTTC
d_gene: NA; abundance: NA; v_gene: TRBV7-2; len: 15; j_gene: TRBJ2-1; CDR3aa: CASRGSGGANNEQFF; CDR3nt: TGTGCCAGCAGGGGTTCTGGGGGGGCAAACAATGAGCAGTTCTTC
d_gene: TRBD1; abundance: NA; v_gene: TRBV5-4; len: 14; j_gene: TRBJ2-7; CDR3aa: CASSLSGTAHEQYF; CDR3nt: TGTGCCAGCAGCTTGTCTGGGACAGCTCACGAGCAGTACTTC
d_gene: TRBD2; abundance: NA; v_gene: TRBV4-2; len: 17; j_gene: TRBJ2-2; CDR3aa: CASSQDWTAGATGELFF; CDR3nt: TGTGCCAGCAGCCAAGATTGGACAGCGGGGGCAACCGGGGAGCTGTTTTTT
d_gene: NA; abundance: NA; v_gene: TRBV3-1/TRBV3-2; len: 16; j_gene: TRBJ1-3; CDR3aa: CASSQAYREGRNTIYF; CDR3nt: TGTGCCAGCAGCCAAGCGTACAGGGAGGGAAGAAACACCATATATTTT
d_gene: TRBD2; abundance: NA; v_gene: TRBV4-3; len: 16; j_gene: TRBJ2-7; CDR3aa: CASSQSGTSGFYEQYF; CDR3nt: TGCGCCAGCAGCCAATCAGGGACTAGCGGATTCTACGAGCAGTACTTC
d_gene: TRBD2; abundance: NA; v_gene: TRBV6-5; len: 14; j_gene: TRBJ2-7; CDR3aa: CASSKGLDMGEQYF; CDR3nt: TGTGCCAGCAGTAAGGGACTAGACATGGGCGAGCAGTACTTC
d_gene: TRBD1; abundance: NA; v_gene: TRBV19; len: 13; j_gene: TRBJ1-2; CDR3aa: CASRTTGVYGYTF; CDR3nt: TGTGCCAGTAGAACGACAGGGGTATATGGCTACACCTTC
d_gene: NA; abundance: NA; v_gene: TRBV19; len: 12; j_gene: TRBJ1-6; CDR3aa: CASSIEGRPLHF; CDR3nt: TGTGCCAGTAGTATAGAGGGGAGACCCCTCCACTTT
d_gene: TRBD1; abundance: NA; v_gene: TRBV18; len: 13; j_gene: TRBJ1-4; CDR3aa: CASSPYRGEKLFF; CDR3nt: TGTGCCAGCTCCCCTTACAGGGGTGAAAAACTGTTTTTT
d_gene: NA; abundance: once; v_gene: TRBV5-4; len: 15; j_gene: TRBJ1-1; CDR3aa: CASSDGLYEDTEAFF; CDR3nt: TGTGCCAGCAGCGACGGACTCTATGAGGACACTGAAGCTTTCTTT
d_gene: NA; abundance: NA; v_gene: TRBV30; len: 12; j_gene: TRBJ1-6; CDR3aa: CAWDDTVSPLHF; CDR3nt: TGTGCCTGGGACGATACAGTTTCACCCCTCCACTTT
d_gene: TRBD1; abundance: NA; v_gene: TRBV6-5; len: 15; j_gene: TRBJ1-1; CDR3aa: CASSYKDRGRTEAFF; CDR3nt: TGTGCCAGCAGTTACAAAGACAGGGGGAGAACTGAAGCTTTCTTT
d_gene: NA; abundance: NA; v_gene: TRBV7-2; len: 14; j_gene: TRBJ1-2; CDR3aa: CASSSPQGFYGYTF; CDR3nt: TGTGCCAGCAGCTCACCACAGGGTTTCTATGGCTACACCTTC
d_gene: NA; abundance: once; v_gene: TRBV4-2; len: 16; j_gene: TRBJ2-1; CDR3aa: CASSQAQGGFYNEQFF; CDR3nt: TGTGCCAGCAGCCAAGCTCAGGGGGGTTTTTACAATGAGCAGTTCTTC
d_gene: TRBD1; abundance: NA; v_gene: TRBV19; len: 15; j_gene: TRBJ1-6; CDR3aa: CASSIVWDRNSPLHF; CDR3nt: TGTGCCAGTAGTATAGTGTGGGACAGGAATTCACCCCTCCACTTT
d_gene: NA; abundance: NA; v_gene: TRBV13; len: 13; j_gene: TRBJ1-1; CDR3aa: CASSPSRRGEAFF; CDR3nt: TGTGCCAGCAGCCCGAGTCGTCGGGGAGAAGCTTTCTTT
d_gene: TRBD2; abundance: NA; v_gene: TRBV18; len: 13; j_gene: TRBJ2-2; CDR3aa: CASSPGLRGELFF; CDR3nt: TGTGCCAGCTCACCGGGACTACGCGGGGAGCTGTTTTTT
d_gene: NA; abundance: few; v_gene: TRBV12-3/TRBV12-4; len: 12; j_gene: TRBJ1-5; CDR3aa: CASRLGSQPQHF; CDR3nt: TGTGCCAGCAGGCTCGGGAGTCAGCCCCAGCATTTT
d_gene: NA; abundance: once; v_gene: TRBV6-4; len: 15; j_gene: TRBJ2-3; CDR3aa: CASSLTVATIDTQYF; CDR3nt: TGTGCCAGCAGTCTCACGGTAGCCACTATAGATACGCAGTATTTT
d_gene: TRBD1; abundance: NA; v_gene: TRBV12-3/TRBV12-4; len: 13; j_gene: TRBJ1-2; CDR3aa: CASSRDRVDGYTF; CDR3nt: TGTGCCAGCAGTCGAGACAGGGTAGATGGCTACACCTTC
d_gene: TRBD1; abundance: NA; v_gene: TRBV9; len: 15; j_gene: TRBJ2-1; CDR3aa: CASSPIGGPNNEQFF; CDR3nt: TGTGCCAGCAGCCCGATAGGGGGCCCAAACAATGAGCAGTTCTTC